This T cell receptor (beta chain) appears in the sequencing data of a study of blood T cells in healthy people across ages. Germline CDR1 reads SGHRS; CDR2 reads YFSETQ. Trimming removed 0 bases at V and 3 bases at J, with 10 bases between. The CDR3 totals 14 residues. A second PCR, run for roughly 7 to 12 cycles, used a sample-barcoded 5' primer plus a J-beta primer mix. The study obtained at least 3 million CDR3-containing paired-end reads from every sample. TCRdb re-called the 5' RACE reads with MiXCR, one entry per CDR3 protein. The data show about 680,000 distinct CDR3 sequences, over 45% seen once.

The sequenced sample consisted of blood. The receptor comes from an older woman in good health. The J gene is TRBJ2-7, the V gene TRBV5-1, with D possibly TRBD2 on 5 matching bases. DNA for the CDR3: TGCGCCAGCAGCTTGGGAACCCGGGGCTACGAGCAGTACTTC. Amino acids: CASSLGTRGYEQYF.